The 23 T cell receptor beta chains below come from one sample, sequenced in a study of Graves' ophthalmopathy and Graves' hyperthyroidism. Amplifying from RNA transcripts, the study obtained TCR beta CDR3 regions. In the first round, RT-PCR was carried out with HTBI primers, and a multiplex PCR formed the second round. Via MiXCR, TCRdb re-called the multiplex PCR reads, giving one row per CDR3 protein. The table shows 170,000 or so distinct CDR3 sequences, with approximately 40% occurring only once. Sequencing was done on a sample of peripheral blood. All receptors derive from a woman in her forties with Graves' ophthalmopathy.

CDR3 in amino acids: CASSYNARGGSPLHF. CDR3 sequence (DNA): TGTGCCAGCAGTTACAACGCCCGAGGTGGTTCACCCCTCCACTTT. The chain couples TRBV6-2 or TRBV6-3 to TRBJ1-6; D is uncertain. Trimming took off 2 bases at V and 9 bases at J, with 14 bases between the two ends. There are 15 residues in the CDR3. CDR1 and CDR2 from the germline V gene are MNHEY and SVGEGT.

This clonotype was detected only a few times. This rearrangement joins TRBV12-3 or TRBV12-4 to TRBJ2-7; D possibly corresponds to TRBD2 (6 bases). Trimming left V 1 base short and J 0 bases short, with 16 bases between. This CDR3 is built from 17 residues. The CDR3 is CASSLGRGGTSSYEQYF. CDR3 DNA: TGTGCCAGCAGTTTAGGTAGGGGCGGGACGAGCTCCTACGAGCAGTACTTC.

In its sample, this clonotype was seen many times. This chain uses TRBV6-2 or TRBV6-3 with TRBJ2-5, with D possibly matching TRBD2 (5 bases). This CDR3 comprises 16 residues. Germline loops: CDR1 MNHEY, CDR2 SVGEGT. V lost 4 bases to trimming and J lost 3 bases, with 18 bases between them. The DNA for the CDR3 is TGTGCCAGCAGTTTTCCGAGGACCGGGAAAGAAGAGACCCAGTACTTC. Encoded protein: CASSFPRTGKEETQYF.

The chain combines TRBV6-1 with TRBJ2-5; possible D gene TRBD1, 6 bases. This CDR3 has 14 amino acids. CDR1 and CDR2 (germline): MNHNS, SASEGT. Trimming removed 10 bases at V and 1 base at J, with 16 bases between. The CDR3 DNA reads TGTGCCACCACCTTATGGGGGCCCCAAGAGACCCAGTACTTC. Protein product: CATTLWGPQETQYF.

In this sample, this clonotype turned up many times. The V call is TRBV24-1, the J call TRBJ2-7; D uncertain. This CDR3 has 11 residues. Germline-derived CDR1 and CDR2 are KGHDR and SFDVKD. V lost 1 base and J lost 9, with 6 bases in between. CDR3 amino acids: CATSDLTVQYF. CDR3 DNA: TGTGCCACCAGTGATTTAACCGTGCAGTACTTC.

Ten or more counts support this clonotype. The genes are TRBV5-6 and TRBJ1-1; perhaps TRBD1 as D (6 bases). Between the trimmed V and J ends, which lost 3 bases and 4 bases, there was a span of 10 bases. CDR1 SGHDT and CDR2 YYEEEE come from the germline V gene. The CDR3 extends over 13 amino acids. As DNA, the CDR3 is TGTGCCAGCAGCTACAGGGTGACCACTGAAGCTTTCTTT. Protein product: CASSYRVTTEAFF.

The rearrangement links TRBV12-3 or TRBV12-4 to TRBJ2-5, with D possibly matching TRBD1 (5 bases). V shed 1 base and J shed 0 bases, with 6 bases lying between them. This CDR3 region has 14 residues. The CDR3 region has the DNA TGTGCCAGCAGTTTAGGGGGCGACCAAGAGACCCAGTACTTC. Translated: CASSLGGDQETQYF.

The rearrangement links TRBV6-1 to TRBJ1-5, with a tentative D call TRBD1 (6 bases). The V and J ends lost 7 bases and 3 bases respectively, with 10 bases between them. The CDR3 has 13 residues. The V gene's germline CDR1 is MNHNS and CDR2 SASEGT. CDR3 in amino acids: CASNRQVNQPQHF. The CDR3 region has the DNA TGTGCCAGCAACCGACAGGTCAATCAGCCCCAGCATTTT.

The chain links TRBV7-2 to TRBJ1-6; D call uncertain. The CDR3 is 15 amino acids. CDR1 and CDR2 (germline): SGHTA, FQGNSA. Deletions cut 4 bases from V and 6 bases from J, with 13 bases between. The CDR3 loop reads CASSSPGSSNSPLHF. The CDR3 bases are TGTGCCAGCAGCTCCCCCGGCAGCTCTAATTCACCCCTCCACTTT.

CDR3 sequence reads: CASSYGGDRYRETQYF. CDR3 DNA sequence: TGTGCCAGCAGTTACGGCGGGGACAGGTATAGGGAGACCCAGTACTTC. The chain recombines TRBV6-5 with TRBJ2-5; 8 bases are shared with TRBD1. Germline values: CDR1 MNHEY, CDR2 SVGAGI. The CDR3 spans 16 residues. Unmatched junction bases numbered 10, after V lost 2 bases and J lost 5 bases.

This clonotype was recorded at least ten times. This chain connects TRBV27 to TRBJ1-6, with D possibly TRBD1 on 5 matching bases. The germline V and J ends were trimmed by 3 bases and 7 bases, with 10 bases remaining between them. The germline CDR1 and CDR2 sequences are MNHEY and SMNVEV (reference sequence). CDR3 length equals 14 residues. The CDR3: CASSFSGQNSPLHF. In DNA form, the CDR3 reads TGTGCCAGCAGTTTTTCGGGGCAAAATTCACCCCTCCACTTT.

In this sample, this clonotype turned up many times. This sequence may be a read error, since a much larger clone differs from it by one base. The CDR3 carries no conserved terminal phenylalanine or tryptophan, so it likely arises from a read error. CDR3 sequence: CASSSTATYEQYS. CDR3 coding DNA: TGTGCCAGCAGTTCCACAGCAACCTACGAGCAGTACTCC. V and J are TRBV6-5 and TRBJ2-7; no clear D. The germline V gene has CDR1 MNHEY and CDR2 SVGAGI. Trimming cost V 4 bases and J 2 bases, with 9 bases left between them. This CDR3 has 13 amino acids.

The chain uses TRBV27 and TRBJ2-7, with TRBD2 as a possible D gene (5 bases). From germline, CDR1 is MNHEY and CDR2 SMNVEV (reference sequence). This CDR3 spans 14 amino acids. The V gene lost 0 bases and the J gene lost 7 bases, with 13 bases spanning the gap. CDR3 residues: CASSLSRWTGEQYF. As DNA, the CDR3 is TGTGCCAGCAGTTTATCGAGATGGACGGGGGAGCAGTACTTC.

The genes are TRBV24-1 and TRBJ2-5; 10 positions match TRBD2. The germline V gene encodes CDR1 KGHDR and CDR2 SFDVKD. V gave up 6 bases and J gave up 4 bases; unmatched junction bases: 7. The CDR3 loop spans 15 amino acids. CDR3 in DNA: TGTGCCACCAGTTTGAAGCGGGAGGGCGGAGAGACCCAGTACTTC. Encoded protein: CATSLKREGGETQYF.

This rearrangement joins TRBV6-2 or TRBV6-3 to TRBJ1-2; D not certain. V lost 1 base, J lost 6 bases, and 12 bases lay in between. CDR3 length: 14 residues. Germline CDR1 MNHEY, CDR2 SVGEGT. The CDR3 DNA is TGTGCCAGCAGTTACTTCGACCAAGGGAATGGCTACACCTTC. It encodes CASSYFDQGNGYTF.

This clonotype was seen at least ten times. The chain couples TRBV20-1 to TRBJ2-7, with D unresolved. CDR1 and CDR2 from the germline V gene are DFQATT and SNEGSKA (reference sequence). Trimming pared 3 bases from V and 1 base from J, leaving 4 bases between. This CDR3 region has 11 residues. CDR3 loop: CSASWSYEQYF. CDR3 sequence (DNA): TGCAGTGCTAGTTGGTCCTACGAGCAGTACTTC.

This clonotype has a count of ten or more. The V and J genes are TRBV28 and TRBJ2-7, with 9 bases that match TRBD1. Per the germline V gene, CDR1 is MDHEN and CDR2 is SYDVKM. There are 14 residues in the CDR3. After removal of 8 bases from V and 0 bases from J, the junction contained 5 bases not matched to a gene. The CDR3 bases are TGTGCCAGCCTAACGGGACAGGGCTCCTACGAGCAGTACTTC. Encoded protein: CASLTGQGSYEQYF.

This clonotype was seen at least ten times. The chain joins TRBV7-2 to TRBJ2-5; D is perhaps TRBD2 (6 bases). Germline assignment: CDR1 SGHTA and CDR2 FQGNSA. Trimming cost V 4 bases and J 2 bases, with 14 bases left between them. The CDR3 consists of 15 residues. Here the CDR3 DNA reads TGTGCCAGCAGCTCGATGGTAGCGGCTCAAGAGACCCAGTACTTC. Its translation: CASSSMVAAQETQYF.

For the CDR3, the DNA is TGTGCCAGTTGCGGGTGGACCCCCTACGAGCAGTACTTC. Translation: CASCGWTPYEQYF. The chain carries TRBV6-2 or TRBV6-3 and TRBJ2-7, with D tentatively TRBD2 (5 bases). V was clipped by 9 bases and J by 2 bases, with 14 bases between them. CDR3 size: 13 residues. Looked up from germline, CDR1 is MNHEY and CDR2 is SVGEGT.

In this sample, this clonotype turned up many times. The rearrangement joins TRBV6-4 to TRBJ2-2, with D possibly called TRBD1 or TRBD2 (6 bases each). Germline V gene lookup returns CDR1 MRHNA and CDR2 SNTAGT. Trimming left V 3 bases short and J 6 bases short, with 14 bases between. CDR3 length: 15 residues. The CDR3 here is CASSEWGAEAGELFF. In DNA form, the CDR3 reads TGTGCCAGCAGTGAATGGGGGGCTGAGGCCGGGGAGCTGTTTTTT.

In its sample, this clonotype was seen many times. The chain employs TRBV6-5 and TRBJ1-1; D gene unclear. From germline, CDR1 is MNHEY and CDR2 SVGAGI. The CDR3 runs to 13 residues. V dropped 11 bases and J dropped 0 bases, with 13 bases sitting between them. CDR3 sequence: CAVTQNMNTEAFF. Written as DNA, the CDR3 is TGTGCCGTTACCCAGAACATGAACACTGAAGCTTTCTTT.

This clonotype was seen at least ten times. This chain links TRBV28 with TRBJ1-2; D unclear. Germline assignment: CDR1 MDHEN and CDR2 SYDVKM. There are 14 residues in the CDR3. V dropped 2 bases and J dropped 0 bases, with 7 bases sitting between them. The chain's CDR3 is CASSLGISNYGYTF. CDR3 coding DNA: TGTGCCAGCAGTTTAGGGATTTCTAACTATGGCTACACCTTC.

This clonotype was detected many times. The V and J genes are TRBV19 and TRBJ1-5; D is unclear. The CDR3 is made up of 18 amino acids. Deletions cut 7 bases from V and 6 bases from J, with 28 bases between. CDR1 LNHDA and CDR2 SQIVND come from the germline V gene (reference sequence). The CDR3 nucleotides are TGTGCCAGTACCCTACAGTGGGAAAAACCTCTGCGAGGTCAGCCCCAGCATTTT. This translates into CASTLQWEKPLRGQPQHF.